The sample holds one count of the clone carrying this TCR beta chain. The TCR library protocol attached unique molecular identifiers to the individual cDNA molecules. From the 5' RACE reads, TCRdb called clonotypes with MiXCR, one entry per CDR3 protein. The sample includes over 95,000 distinct CDR3 sequences, about 15% of them seen just once. The entry originates in a study of early T cells in non-severe SARS-CoV-2 infection. Germline V gene sequence: CDR1 DFQATT, CDR2 SNEGSKA (reference sequence). V shed 3 bases and J shed 0 bases, with 9 bases lying between them. The CDR3 covers 13 residues. What was sequenced was whole blood. The rearrangement uses TRBV20-1 and TRBJ2-7; D is possibly TRBD1 (5 bases). The sequence was obtained from an adult who was a healthcare worker with PCR-confirmed SARS-CoV-2 infection or an uninfected control (not recorded which). CDR3 DNA: TGCAGTGCTAGGGACATTAGCTCCTACGAGCAGTACTTC. Translation gives CSARDISSYEQYF.